The following is a T cell receptor (beta chain) sequence with its context. Its antigen is currently unknown. Only in-frame clones appear in the TCRdb table, and some are missing; sequencing was by immunoSEQ multiplex PCR. The sample lists roughly 56,000 clones; about 82% were seen once. The entry originates in a study of OX40 agonist ivuxolimab in advanced cancers. Study-wide context: Cohort: about 82% men, mean age around 55, aged about 23 to 80.

Points from the study as a whole: Clonal expansion by week 6 occurred in CD4+ and CD8+ blood T cells (at 0.1 to 3.0 mg/kg). It was not determined which antigens were specifically recognized by the peripheral T cells that had undergone clonal expansion.

This TCR derives from an adult with an advanced solid tumor such as melanoma, head and neck, liver or kidney cancer. Specimen: CD4+ or CD8+ T cells sorted from blood, collected in a trial of the OX40 agonist ivuxolimab.

The CDR3 DNA reads as TGTGCCAGCAGTAAACAGGGTGGTGAAGCTTTCTTT. Its protein is CASSKQGGEAFF. The chain links TRBV6-5 to TRBJ1-1, with D perhaps TRBD1 (6 bases). V was pared by 5 bases and J by 7 bases, with 11 bases between. This CDR3 comprises 12 residues. Germline CDR1 MNHEY, CDR2 SVGAGI.